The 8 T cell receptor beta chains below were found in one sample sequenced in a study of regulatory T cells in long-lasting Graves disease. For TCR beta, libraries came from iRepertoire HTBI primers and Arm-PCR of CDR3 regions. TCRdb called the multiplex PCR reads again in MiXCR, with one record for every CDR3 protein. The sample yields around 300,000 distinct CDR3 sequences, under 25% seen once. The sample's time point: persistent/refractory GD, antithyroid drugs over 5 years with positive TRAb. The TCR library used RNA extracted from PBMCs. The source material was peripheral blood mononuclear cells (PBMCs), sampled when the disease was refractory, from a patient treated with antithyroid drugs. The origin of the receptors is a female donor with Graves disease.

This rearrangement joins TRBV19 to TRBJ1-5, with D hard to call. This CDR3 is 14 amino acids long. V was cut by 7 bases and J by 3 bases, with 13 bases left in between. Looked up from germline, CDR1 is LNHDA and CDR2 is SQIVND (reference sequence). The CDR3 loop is CASTLTSLNQPQHF. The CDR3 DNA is TGTGCCAGTACCCTAACTTCCCTCAATCAGCCCCAGCATTTT. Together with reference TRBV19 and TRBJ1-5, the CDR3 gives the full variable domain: DGGITQSPKYLFRKEGQNVTLSCEQNLNHDAMYWYRQDPGQGLRLIYYSQIVNDFQKGDIAEGYSVSREKKESFPLTVTSAQKNPTAFYLCASTLTSLNQPQHFGDGTRLSIL.

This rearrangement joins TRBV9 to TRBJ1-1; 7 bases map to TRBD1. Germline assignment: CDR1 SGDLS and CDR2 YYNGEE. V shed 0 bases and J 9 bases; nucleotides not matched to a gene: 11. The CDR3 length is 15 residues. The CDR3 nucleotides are TGTGCCAGCAGCGTAGAAGGGTCGGAAGGGGGCAAAGCTTTCTTT. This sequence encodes CASSVEGSEGGKAFF.

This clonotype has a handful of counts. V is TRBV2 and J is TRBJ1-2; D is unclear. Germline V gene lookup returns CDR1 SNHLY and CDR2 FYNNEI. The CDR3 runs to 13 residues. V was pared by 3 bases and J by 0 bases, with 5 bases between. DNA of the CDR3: TGTGCCAGCAGTGAGGTGCCTAACTATGGCTACACCTTC. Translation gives CASSEVPNYGYTF.

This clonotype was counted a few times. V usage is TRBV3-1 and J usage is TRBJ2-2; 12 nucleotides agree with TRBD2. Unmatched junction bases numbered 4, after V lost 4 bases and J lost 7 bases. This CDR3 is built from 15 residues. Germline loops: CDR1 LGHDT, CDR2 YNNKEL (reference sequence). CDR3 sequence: CASSPTSGSFGELFF. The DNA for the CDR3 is TGTGCCAGCAGCCCGACTAGCGGGAGTTTCGGGGAGCTGTTTTTT.

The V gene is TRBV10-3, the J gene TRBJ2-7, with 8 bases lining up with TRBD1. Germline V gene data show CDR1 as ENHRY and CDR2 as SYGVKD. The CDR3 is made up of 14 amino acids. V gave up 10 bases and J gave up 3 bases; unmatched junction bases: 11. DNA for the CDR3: TGTGCCAGCAGCGGAGGGACAGGTAACTACGAGCAGTACTTC. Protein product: CASSGGTGNYEQYF.

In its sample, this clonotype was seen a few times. The CDR3 loop is CACNTPGRGRSYNEQFF. CDR3 coding DNA: TGTGCCTGTAATACCCCAGGCAGGGGAAGGTCCTACAATGAGCAGTTCTTC. The chain joins TRBV30 to TRBJ2-1, with D maybe TRBD1 (6 bases). The CDR3 consists of 17 residues. Germline-derived CDR1 and CDR2 are GTSNPN and SVGIG (reference sequence). Trimming removed 6 bases from V and 1 base from J, with 22 bases in between.

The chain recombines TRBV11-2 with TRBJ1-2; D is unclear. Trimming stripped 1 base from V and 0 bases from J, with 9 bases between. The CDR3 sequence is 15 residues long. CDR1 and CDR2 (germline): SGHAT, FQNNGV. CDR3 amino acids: CASSLGAAANYGYTF. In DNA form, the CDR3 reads TGTGCCAGCAGCTTAGGGGCGGCAGCTAACTATGGCTACACCTTC.

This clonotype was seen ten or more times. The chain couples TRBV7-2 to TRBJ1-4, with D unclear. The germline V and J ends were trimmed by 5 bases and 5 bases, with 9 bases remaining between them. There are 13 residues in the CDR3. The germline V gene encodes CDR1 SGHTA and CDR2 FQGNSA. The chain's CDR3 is CASSPQFNEKLFF. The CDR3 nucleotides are TGTGCCAGCAGCCCGCAATTCAATGAAAAACTGTTTTTT.